The 12 T cell receptor beta chains below were found in one sample sequenced in a study of cytomegalovirus exposure and HLA in healthy donors. PCR amplification relied on 60 Vbeta primers (plus 13 Jbeta primers). TCRdb's copy holds only in-frame clones and misses some; the assay was immunoSEQ multiplex PCR. The sample yields tens of thousands of clones, 77% seen once. Specimen: PBMCs. The receptors stem from a female donor in good health and CMV-seronegative.

The chain uses TRBV29-1 and TRBJ1-1, with D maybe TRBD1 (6 bases). The V gene lost 7 bases and the J gene lost 4 bases, with 13 bases spanning the gap. This CDR3 has 12 residues. The germline V gene has CDR1 SQVTM and CDR2 ANQGSEA. The CDR3 DNA reads TGCAGCGGTGGGGGCGCAGGCACTGAAGCTTTCTTT. Protein: CSGGGAGTEAFF.

The V call is TRBV27, the J call TRBJ2-3, with a tentative D call TRBD1 (5 bases). This CDR3 spans 14 amino acids. CDR1 and CDR2 (germline): MNHEY, SMNVEV (reference sequence). V was clipped by 6 bases and J by 4 bases, with 14 bases between them. CDR3 region: CASRLTRVSDTQYF. The CDR3 region has the DNA TGTGCCAGCAGGTTGACCAGGGTGTCAGATACGCAGTATTTT.

This clone has a handful of counts. The CDR3: CASSAQGRGGYTF. The CDR3 region has the DNA TGTGCCAGTAGTGCACAGGGCAGGGGGGGCTACACCTTC. The gene calls are TRBV19 and TRBJ1-2; 7 bases are shared with TRBD1. V shed 5 bases and J 8 bases; nucleotides not matched to a gene: 8. The CDR3 runs 13 residues. Germline CDR1 reads LNHDA; CDR2 reads SQIVND (reference sequence).

The chain has TRBV5-8 and TRBJ2-7; TRBD2 matches 8 bases. The CDR3 has 14 residues. The ends lost 3 bases at V and 4 bases at J; junction bases unmatched: 6. Germline CDR1 and CDR2: SGHTS and YDEGEE. As DNA, the CDR3 is TGTGCCAGCAGCTGGACTAGCCTACTTTACGAGCAGTACTTC. This codes for CASSWTSLLYEQYF.

The V call is TRBV6-5, the J call TRBJ1-1; D is possibly TRBD1 (5 bases). This CDR3 is 12 amino acids long. V was clipped by 6 bases and J by 4 bases, with 9 bases between them. Looked up from germline, CDR1 is MNHEY and CDR2 is SVGAGI. CDR3 nucleotide sequence: TGTGCCAGCAGGGGGGGTGGCACTGAAGCTTTCTTT. Translated: CASRGGGTEAFF.

CDR3 in amino acids: CASSPHSGGNYGYTF. CDR3 DNA: TGTGCCAGCAGTCCACACAGCGGGGGAAACTATGGCTACACCTTC. The chain carries TRBV28 and TRBJ1-2; D is perhaps TRBD1 (5 bases). The V end lost 5 bases, the J end lost 2 bases, and 15 bases lay between the germline ends. The germline gives CDR1 MDHEN, CDR2 SYDVKM. The CDR3 runs 15 residues.

The chain joins TRBV7-6 to TRBJ2-3; TRBD2 agrees at 10 bases. CDR3 length equals 16 residues. Germline assignment: CDR1 SGHVS and CDR2 FNYEAQ. Trimming took 4 bases from V and 4 from J; bases not matched to a gene: 8. CDR3 coding DNA: TGTGCCAGCAGCTCCTATAGCGGGGGGAGGGCAGATACGCAGTATTTT. Translated, it gives CASSSYSGGRADTQYF.

J is TRBJ1-5 and V is TRBV7-8; D call uncertain. The CDR3 length is 16 residues. The germline V gene has CDR1 SGHVS and CDR2 FQNEAQ. V was trimmed by 1 base and J by 4 bases, leaving 14 bases between them. The CDR3 sequence: CASSLVGTSGNQPQHF. The CDR3 nucleotides read TGTGCCAGCAGCTTAGTGGGCACCTCGGGAAATCAGCCCCAGCATTTT.

The chain links TRBV5-5 to TRBJ1-5; D is uncertain. Germline V CDR1 and CDR2: SGHKS, YYEKEE (reference sequence). The CDR3 is made up of 13 amino acids. V was shortened by 4 bases and J by 5 bases, with 10 bases between the two germline ends. CDR3 bases: TGTGCCAGCAGCCGGTCTGGAGATCAGCCCCAGCATTTT. Translation: CASSRSGDQPQHF.

This chain links TRBV7-9 with TRBJ2-5; 12 bases fit TRBD2. The CDR3 is 15 amino acids. CDR1 is SEHNR, CDR2 FQNEAQ, per germline (reference sequence). The trim removed 5 bases at V and 3 bases at J, leaving 4 bases unmatched. This CDR3 is CASSPRLAGEETQYF. The CDR3 region has the DNA TGTGCCAGCAGCCCCAGACTAGCGGGGGAAGAGACCCAGTACTTC. The full variable domain, completed using reference TRBV7-9 and TRBJ2-5, is DTGVSQNPRHKITKRGQNVTFRCDPISEHNRLYWYRQTLGQGPEFLTYFQNEAQLEKSRLLSDRFSAERPKGSFSTLEIQRTEQGDSAMYLCASSPRLAGEETQYFGPGTRLLVL.

This sequence joins TRBV5-1 and TRBJ2-7; possibly TRBD2 for D (6 bases). Trimming took off 0 bases at V and 0 bases at J, with 16 bases between the two ends. CDR1 is SGHRS, CDR2 YFSETQ, per germline. The CDR3 is made up of 17 amino acids. The CDR3 DNA follows: TGCGCCAGCAGCTTGGGCCCCACTAGCAGGAGCTCCTACGAGCAGTACTTC. Encoded protein: CASSLGPTSRSSYEQYF.

This clone was found a few times. The chain carries TRBV7-9 and TRBJ1-6; 7 positions agree with TRBD1. After removal of 2 bases from V and 7 bases from J, the junction contained 11 bases not matched to a gene. The CDR3 runs 17 residues. Germline V gene data show CDR1 as SEHNR and CDR2 as FQNEAQ (reference sequence). The CDR3: CASSLSRDSHGNSPLHF. The DNA for the CDR3 is TGTGCCAGCAGCTTATCCCGGGACAGCCACGGGAATTCACCCCTCCACTTT.